This TCR beta chain was sequenced during a study of blood T cell repertoires in COVID-19. Trimming at V came to 0 bases and at J to 5 bases, leaving 9 bases not matched to a gene. CDR1 GTSNPN and CDR2 SVGIG come from the germline V gene (reference sequence). The CDR3 covers 16 residues. Participants reported their clinical history, and cohort assignment relied on those reports. Sequencing was performed with immunoSEQ multiplex PCR; in TCRdb, only in-frame clones are kept and a portion is missing. Of about 180,000 clones listed, roughly 84% are singletons. What was sequenced was PBMCs or T cells enriched from blood (not recorded which). J is TRBJ2-3 and V is TRBV30; the match to TRBD2 covers 9 bases. The receptor comes from a woman in her forties or fifties who had recovered from COVID-19. The CDR3 DNA follows: TGTGCCTGGAGTGTACGGGGACTAGCTGTCTTAGATACGCAGTATTTT. Translated: CAWSVRGLAVLDTQYF. The full variable domain, with the rest looked up from reference TRBV30 and TRBJ2-3, is SQTIHQWPATLVQPVGSPLSLECTVEGTSNPNLYWYRQAAGRGLQLLFYSVGIGQISSEVPQNLSASRPQDRQFILSSKKLLLSDSGFYLCAWSVRGLAVLDTQYFGPGTRLTVL.